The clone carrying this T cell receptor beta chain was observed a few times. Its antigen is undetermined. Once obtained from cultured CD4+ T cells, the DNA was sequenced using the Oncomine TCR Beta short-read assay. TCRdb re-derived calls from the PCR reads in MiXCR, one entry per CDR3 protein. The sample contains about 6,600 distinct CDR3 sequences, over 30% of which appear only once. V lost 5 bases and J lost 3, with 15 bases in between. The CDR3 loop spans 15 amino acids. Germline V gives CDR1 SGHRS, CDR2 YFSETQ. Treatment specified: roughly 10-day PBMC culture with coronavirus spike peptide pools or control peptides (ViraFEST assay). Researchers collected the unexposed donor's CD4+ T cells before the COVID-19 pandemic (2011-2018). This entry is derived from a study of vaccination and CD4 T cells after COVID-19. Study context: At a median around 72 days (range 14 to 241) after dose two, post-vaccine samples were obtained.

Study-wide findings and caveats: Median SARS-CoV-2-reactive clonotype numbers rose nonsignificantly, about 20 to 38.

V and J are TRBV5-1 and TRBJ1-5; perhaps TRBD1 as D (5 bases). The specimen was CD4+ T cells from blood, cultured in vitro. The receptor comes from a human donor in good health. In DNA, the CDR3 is TGCGCCAGCAGTCGGGACGGAGCTAACAATCAGCCCCAGCATTTT. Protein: CASSRDGANNQPQHF.